This T cell receptor beta chain stems from a study of PD-L1 blockade in urothelial cancer. At the level of the study: Before enrollment, 0 to 3 chemotherapy regimens had been given to patients.

Sequencing was performed with immunoSEQ multiplex PCR; in TCRdb, only in-frame clones are kept and a portion is missing. There are 40,000 to 50,000 clones in the sample; around 87% occur only once, and roughly a tenth lies in the top ten. Time point here: peripheral blood 6 weeks after treatment start. Trimming removed 2 bases from V and 0 bases from J; junction bases left unmatched: 7. CDR3 length equals 18 residues. Germline V gene lookup returns CDR1 MDHEN and CDR2 SYDVKM. This rearrangement joins TRBV28 to TRBJ2-1; 10 bases agree with TRBD1. The receptor comes from a man between 60 and 75 years old with urothelial cancer. The specimen was PBMCs, collected around atezolizumab (anti-PD-L1) treatment. The CDR3 spells CASSLPSTGGVSYNEQFF. The DNA for the CDR3 is TGTGCCAGCAGTTTACCATCGACAGGGGGCGTCTCCTACAATGAGCAGTTCTTC.